These 20 T cell receptor beta chains were all obtained from the same sample, sequenced in a study of shared clonotypes between healthy human individuals (dated by TCRdb to about 2020). Libraries were constructed by the immunoSEQ multiplex PCR assay. What TCRdb holds here is the immuneACCESS table cut down to in-frame rearrangements. Part of the clones is not present; checked against another copy, under half of the missing clones reflect an unresolved V gene, and the others are unexplained. This sample is represented by roughly 650,000 clones; about 95% of them were singletons. Of the sample, approximately 0.12% falls within the top ten clones. CD8 naive samples were CD45RO-negative cells positively selected for CCR7, giving a CD45RA+CCR7+ population that excluded TemRA cells. Sequencing input: naive CD8+ T cells sorted from blood. This specimen's cell subset or site label, interpreted: CD45RA+CCR7+. The receptors were gathered from a young woman in good health.

The V and J genes are TRBV14 and TRBJ2-7, with a weak D call TRBD1 (5 bases). This CDR3 is 13 amino acids long. V was trimmed by 4 bases and J by 2 bases, leaving 9 bases between them. Per the germline V gene, CDR1 is SGHDN and CDR2 is FVKESK. CDR3 amino acids: CASSLDRTYEQYF. The CDR3 DNA reads TGTGCCAGCAGCCTCGACAGAACCTACGAGCAGTACTTC.

The gene calls are TRBV5-8 and TRBJ1-5; 8 bases align to TRBD1. With V trimmed by 5 bases and J by 6 bases, 10 bases remained unmatched. CDR3 length: 15 residues. Germline CDR1 reads SGHTS; CDR2 reads YDEGEE. CDR3 amino acids: CASSDVNRGGQPQHF. In nucleotides, the CDR3 is TGTGCCAGCAGTGACGTAAACAGGGGGGGTCAGCCCCAGCATTTT.

The CDR3 coding sequence is TGTGCCAGCAGCCCTGGGCTAGTAGCAGATACGCAGTATTTT. Amino acids: CASSPGLVADTQYF. This chain links TRBV13 with TRBJ2-3, with unresolved D. V was pared by 5 bases and J by 4 bases, with 13 bases between. CDR3 length: 14 amino acids. CDR1 and CDR2 from the germline V gene are PRHDT and FYEKMQ (reference sequence).

The chain is built from TRBV30 and TRBJ1-2; TRBD1 matches at 10 bases. J was trimmed by 10 bases and V by 6 bases; bases with no gene match: 8. CDR1 and CDR2 from the germline V gene are GTSNPN and SVGIG (reference sequence). The length of the CDR3 is 12 residues. DNA for the CDR3: TGTGCCTGTTCCGGGACAGGGGCTTTCTACACCTTC. It encodes CACSGTGAFYTF.

This chain links TRBV4-1 with TRBJ2-3; D is possibly TRBD1 or TRBD2 (6 bases each). With 3 bases removed from V and 2 bases from J, the gap between germline ends came to 18 bases. The CDR3 is made up of 17 amino acids. Germline loops: CDR1 MGHRA, CDR2 YSYEKL. The CDR3 is CASSQRGAWGLTDTQYF. The CDR3, as DNA: TGCGCCAGCAGCCAGAGGGGGGCCTGGGGACTCACAGATACGCAGTATTTT.

Of note for this clone: Other DNA sequences in the same sample also yield this CDR3. The chain couples TRBV7-9 to TRBJ2-1; 7 bases align to TRBD2. Per the germline V gene, CDR1 is SEHNR and CDR2 is FQNEAQ (reference sequence). The CDR3 runs 15 residues. V was pared by 1 base and J by 1 base, with 1 base of the junction left unmatched. DNA of the CDR3: TGTGCCAGCAGCTTAGGTAGCGGGTCCTACAATGAGCAGTTCTTC. It codes for CASSLGSGSYNEQFF.

The chain uses TRBV19 and TRBJ2-7; 10 bases map to TRBD2. The CDR3 spans 14 residues. V lost 3 bases and J lost 6; bases outside the gene matches: 5. Germline V CDR1 and CDR2: LNHDA, SQIVND (reference sequence). As DNA, the CDR3 is TGTGCCAGTAGTATTAGCCTAGCGGGAGTCGAGCAGTACTTC. Its translation is CASSISLAGVEQYF.

The V and J genes are TRBV19 and TRBJ1-4; D is unresolved. CDR1 is LNHDA, CDR2 SQIVND, per germline (reference sequence). V dropped 0 bases and J dropped 8 bases, with 10 bases sitting between them. This CDR3 is 14 amino acids long. The CDR3 sequence is CASSIDAPGEKLFF. The CDR3 nucleotides read TGTGCCAGTAGTATAGACGCCCCTGGGGAAAAACTGTTTTTT.

This clone has a single count. The V call is TRBV5-5, the J call TRBJ2-3; 8 nucleotides line up with TRBD2. With V trimmed by 0 bases and J by 3 bases, 12 bases remained unmatched. This CDR3 contains 18 residues. Germline loops: CDR1 SGHKS, CDR2 YYEKEE (reference sequence). As DNA, the CDR3 is TGTGCCAGCAGCTTGGCCTCGATAACTAGCGGTATTACAGATACGCAGTATTTT. Residues: CASSLASITSGITDTQYF.

This rearrangement joins TRBV5-6 to TRBJ1-2, with unresolved D. V was shortened by 4 bases and J by 4 bases, with 11 bases between the two germline ends. The length of the CDR3 is 13 residues. Germline values: CDR1 SGHDT, CDR2 YYEEEE. The CDR3 DNA reads as TGTGCCAGCAGCCCACCCGGGTTCTATGGCTACACCTTC. Translated: CASSPPGFYGYTF.

The chain couples TRBV7-5 to TRBJ2-2; the table assigns TRBD1, which was not confirmed against the DNA. TRBV7-5 is deemed a pseudogene. CDR3 size: 16 residues. DNA for the CDR3: TGTGTCAGAAGCTCGGACACCCGGATCGCAACCGGGGAGCTGTTTTTT. It is translated as CVRSSDTRIATGELFF.

This clone was picked up one time. This rearrangement joins TRBV20-1 to TRBJ1-2, with no clear D. Germline-derived CDR1 and CDR2 are DFQATT and SNEGSKA (reference sequence). V shed 1 base and J shed 8 bases, with 8 bases lying between them. The CDR3 length is 11 residues. CDR3 sequence: CSARAPGGYTF. CDR3 DNA: TGCAGTGCTAGAGCTCCGGGCGGCTACACCTTC.

This clone was counted once. The V and J genes are TRBV6-1 and TRBJ2-7; no definite D call. This CDR3 has 10 residues. CDR1 is MNHNS, CDR2 SASEGT, per germline. The V end lost 6 bases, the J end lost 6 bases, and 6 bases lay between the germline ends. CDR3 bases: TGTGCCAGCAGCCACCTCGAGCAGTACTTC. This encodes CASSHLEQYF.

With respect to this clone: Other DNA sequences in the same sample also yield this CDR3. The rearrangement joins TRBV27 to TRBJ1-5; 9 bases align to TRBD1. Trimming took 5 bases from V and 7 from J; bases not matched to a gene: 3. CDR3 size: 13 residues. Germline V lookup: CDR1 MNHEY, CDR2 SMNVEV (reference sequence). Here the CDR3 DNA reads TGTGCCAGCAGTCCGGGGACAGGGCAGCCCCAGCATTTT. Translation gives CASSPGTGQPQHF.

The V gene is TRBV15, the J gene TRBJ2-7, with D possibly TRBD1 on 6 matching bases. Trimming left V 0 bases short and J 4 bases short, with 16 bases between. Germline V gene sequence: CDR1 LNHNV, CDR2 YYDKDF (reference sequence). This CDR3 region has 16 residues. CDR3 sequence reads: CATSRDWGLGDYEQYF. The DNA of the CDR3 is TGTGCCACCAGCAGAGATTGGGGGCTAGGGGATTACGAGCAGTACTTC.

The chain carries TRBV27 and TRBJ2-1; 15 bases map to TRBD2. V gave up 5 bases and J gave up 4 bases; unmatched junction bases: 9. The CDR3 runs to 18 residues. Germline values: CDR1 MNHEY, CDR2 SMNVEV (reference sequence). The CDR3 is CASSPGLAGGPAYNEQFF. The CDR3 region has the DNA TGTGCCAGCAGTCCCGGACTAGCGGGAGGGCCAGCGTACAATGAGCAGTTCTTC.

The rearrangement uses TRBV19 and TRBJ1-2; D is uncertain. The CDR3 covers 16 residues. Germline CDR1 reads LNHDA; CDR2 reads SQIVND (reference sequence). V gave up 5 bases and J gave up 2 bases, with 18 bases separating them. The CDR3 is CASSLKYFQRNYGYTF. The CDR3 coding sequence is TGTGCCAGTAGTCTAAAGTACTTCCAGAGAAACTATGGCTACACCTTC. The whole variable domain, filled in from reference TRBV19 and TRBJ1-2, reads DGGITQSPKYLFRKEGQNVTLSCEQNLNHDAMYWYRQDPGQGLRLIYYSQIVNDFQKGDIAEGYSVSREKKESFPLTVTSAQKNPTAFYLCASSLKYFQRNYGYTFGSGTRLTVV.

The chain is built from TRBV9 and TRBJ1-1; D ambiguous. V lost 7 bases to trimming and J lost 1 base, with 11 bases between them. In germline, CDR1 is SGDLS, CDR2 YYNGEE. The CDR3 is made up of 13 amino acids. The CDR3 DNA reads TGTGCCAGCGGGCGGGAATCGAACACTGAAGCTTTCTTT. Its protein is CASGRESNTEAFF.

The chain has TRBV7-6 and TRBJ1-2; no definite D call. This CDR3 spans 12 amino acids. V dropped 1 base and J dropped 8 bases, with 8 bases sitting between them. The germline CDR1 and CDR2 sequences are SGHVS and FNYEAQ. The CDR3 DNA follows: TGTGCCAGCAGCTTAGAAGGGAACGGCTACACCTTC. Amino acid sequence: CASSLEGNGYTF.

The CDR3 reads CASRQIISSGNTIYF. CDR3 sequence (DNA): TGCGCCAGCAGACAGATTATCAGCTCTGGAAACACCATATATTTT. The V and J genes are TRBV4-1 and TRBJ1-3; D uncertain. Germline V gene sequence: CDR1 MGHRA, CDR2 YSYEKL. V lost 6 bases and J lost 0, with 12 bases in between. This CDR3 has 15 residues.